This TCR beta chain came from a study of T cell responses to AZD1222 COVID-19 vaccine. Study-level points and caveats: Among spike-specific TCRs, nearly half reportedly target unmutated variant regions. Only six AZD1222 recipients tested seropositive at baseline. Clonal diversity may have been underestimated, and the donors were mostly white British, with more females than males. Spike-spanning, vaccine-associated CD4 TCRs were dominant at 160-218 and 743-854.

This clone was observed a few times. Antigen: not known. Clones were sequenced by immunoSEQ multiplex PCR, and TCRdb holds only the in-frame ones, with some missing. In the table there are around 140,000 clones, around 90% of which are singletons. Germline V lookup: CDR1 MDHEN, CDR2 SYDVKM. This CDR3 comprises 14 residues. Trimming cost V 4 bases and J 4 bases; bases outside gene matches: 4. The sequence came from an adult who received the AZD1222 COVID-19 vaccine. The chain uses TRBV28 and TRBJ1-2; 9 nucleotides line up with TRBD1. This material consisted of peripheral blood, taken 28 days after the second AZD1222 dose. CDR3 sequence reads: CASSYTGGGYGYTF. The CDR3, as DNA: TGTGCCAGCAGTTACACAGGGGGCGGCTATGGCTACACCTTC.